This T cell receptor beta chain was obtained from a study of blood T cell repertoires in COVID-19. Looking at the study overall: Material from acute and convalescent COVID-19 was sourced from the United States, Italy and Spain. The cDNA or gDNA used as material had been derived from T cells, B-cell-depleted T cells, or PBMCs.

Participants, roughly 18 to 100 years old, spanned approximately 26 US areas. The recovered donors of Cohort 3 showed two negative PCRs, clearance, or symptom resolution. Trimming removed 6 bases from V and 9 bases from J; junction bases left unmatched: 8. This CDR3 has 14 residues. From germline, CDR1 is MNHEY and CDR2 SVGEGT. Sequenced by immunoSEQ multiplex PCR; TCRdb stores in-frame clones only, minus some. The sample has more than 250,000 clones, approximately 87% seen once. The chain combines TRBV6-2 or TRBV6-3 with TRBJ2-1, with 10 bases that match TRBD2. Sequencing used PBMCs or T cells enriched from blood (not recorded which). The source is a woman aged 25 to 39 who had recovered from COVID-19. The CDR3 is CASSPAGGLVEQFF. The DNA of the CDR3 is TGTGCCAGCAGCCCAGCGGGGGGGCTGGTTGAGCAGTTCTTC.